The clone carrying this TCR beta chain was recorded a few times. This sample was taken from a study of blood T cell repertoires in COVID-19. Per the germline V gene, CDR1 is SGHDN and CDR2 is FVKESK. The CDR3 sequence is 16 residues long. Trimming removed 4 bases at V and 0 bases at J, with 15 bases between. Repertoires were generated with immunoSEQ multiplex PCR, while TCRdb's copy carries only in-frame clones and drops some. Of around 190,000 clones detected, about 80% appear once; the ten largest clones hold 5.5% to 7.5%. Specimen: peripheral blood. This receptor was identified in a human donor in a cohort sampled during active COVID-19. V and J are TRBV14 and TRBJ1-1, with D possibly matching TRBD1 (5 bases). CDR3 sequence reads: CASSPTDYQMNTEAFF. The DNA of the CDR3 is TGTGCCAGCAGCCCGACAGATTATCAGATGAACACTGAAGCTTTCTTT.